The next 28 T cell receptor beta chains were all read from a single sample in a study of memory CD4+ T cells and cytomegalovirus serostatus. Assay: immunoSEQ multiplex PCR; the TCRdb copy retains only in-frame clones and omits some. The sample includes over 40,000 clones, around 72% seen only once; the top ten take approximately 0.55%. The sort gate was single viable CD3+CD4+CD8-CD45RO+ cells for memory CD4+ T cells. Input material: memory CD4+ T cells from blood. Receptors were obtained from an adult in good health and CMV-seronegative.

The chain uses TRBV28 and TRBJ1-6; TRBD1 is a possible D gene (5 bases). CDR3 length: 14 residues. V was cut by 1 base and J by 9 bases, with 10 bases left in between. CDR1 is MDHEN and CDR2 is SYDVKM in the germline V gene. The CDR3 region is CASSLLGPGSPLHF. The CDR3 region has the DNA TGTGCCAGCAGTTTATTGGGACCGGGTTCACCCCTCCACTTT.

This sequence joins TRBV19 and TRBJ1-5; no clear D. The V end lost 2 bases, the J end lost 2 bases, and 16 bases lay between the germline ends. Germline values: CDR1 LNHDA, CDR2 SQIVND (reference sequence). This CDR3 comprises 17 residues. CDR3 in amino acids: CASSIQVSLYGNQPQHF. DNA of the CDR3: TGTGCCAGTAGTATACAGGTCTCTTTATATGGCAATCAGCCCCAGCATTTT.

The chain links TRBV28 to TRBJ2-7; D remains unclear. Germline-derived CDR1 and CDR2 are MDHEN and SYDVKM. V was trimmed by 6 bases and J by 4 bases, leaving 19 bases between them. CDR3 length: 15 residues. The CDR3 region has the DNA TGTGCCAGCAGCCTCCAGAGTCAGGCCGGATACGAGCAGTACTTC. Encoded protein: CASSLQSQAGYEQYF. The full variable domain, in which reference TRBV28 and TRBJ2-7 provide the parts outside the CDR3, is DVKVTQSSRYLVKRTGEKVFLECVQDMDHENMFWYRQDPGLGLRLIYFSYDVKMKEKGDIPEGYSVSREKKERFSLILESASTNQTSMYLCASSLQSQAGYEQYFGPGTRLTVT.

This clone was counted between two and nine times. The genes are TRBV5-8 and TRBJ1-3; the D is unclear. V lost 0 bases and J lost 0, with 10 bases in between. Germline V lookup: CDR1 SGHTS, CDR2 YDEGEE. The CDR3 runs to 16 residues. The DNA for the CDR3 is TGTGCCAGCAGCTTGGGACGCGGACCCTCTGGAAACACCATATATTTT. This gives the protein CASSLGRGPSGNTIYF.

The chain couples TRBV5-6 to TRBJ2-1; the D is unclear. This CDR3 spans 12 amino acids. V was pared by 1 base and J by 7 bases, with 6 bases between. Germline lookup yields CDR1 SGHDT and CDR2 YYEEEE. The CDR3 DNA reads TGTGCCAGCAGCTTGTCTGGGAATGAGCAGTTCTTC. This codes for CASSLSGNEQFF.

V gene TRBV19 combines with J gene TRBJ2-3, with TRBD2 as a possible D gene (6 bases). Germline CDR1 is LNHDA and CDR2 is SQIVND (reference sequence). V was trimmed by 3 bases and J by 2 bases, leaving 12 bases between them. This CDR3 comprises 15 residues. In DNA form, the CDR3 reads TGTGCCAGTAGTATCCGGAGGGGTCTCACAGATACGCAGTATTTT. Protein sequence: CASSIRRGLTDTQYF.

The V call is TRBV7-6, the J call TRBJ2-3; 7 nucleotides agree with TRBD2. The CDR3 is 15 amino acids. The V and J ends lost 3 bases and 0 bases, in that order; junction bases with no gene match: 3. Per the germline V gene, CDR1 is SGHVS and CDR2 is FNYEAQ. CDR3 protein: CASSFTGGSTDTQYF. The CDR3 bases are TGTGCCAGCAGCTTCACGGGGGGAAGCACAGATACGCAGTATTTT. Full variable domain (rest looked up from reference TRBV7-6 and TRBJ2-3): GAGVSQSPRYKVTKRGQDVALRCDPISGHVSLYWYRQALGQGPEFLTYFNYEAQQDKSGLPNDRFSAERPEGSISTLTIQRTEQRDSAMYRCASSFTGGSTDTQYFGPGTRLTVL.

V usage is TRBV10-3 and J usage is TRBJ1-6; TRBD1 aligns across 10 bases. The J segment lost 8 bases and the V segment lost 3 bases, leaving 4 bases of the junction unmatched. Looked up from germline, CDR1 is ENHRY and CDR2 is SYGVKD. The CDR3 runs to 15 residues. The CDR3 sequence is CAISERDRGDSPLHF. The CDR3 DNA reads as TGTGCCATCAGTGAAAGGGACAGGGGAGATTCACCCCTCCACTTT.

The rearrangement uses TRBV10-2 and TRBJ1-2, with D possibly matching TRBD1 (5 bases). V gave up 2 bases and J gave up 5 bases, with 15 bases separating them. Germline CDR1 is WSHSY and CDR2 is SAAADI. There are 15 residues in the CDR3. The CDR3 region is CASSEIGGVSYGYTF. DNA of the CDR3: TGCGCCAGCAGTGAGATTGGAGGGGTCTCATATGGCTACACCTTC.

V is TRBV9 and J is TRBJ2-1; D assignment may be TRBD1 or TRBD2 (6 bases each). The CDR3 is 16 residues long. The V end lost 1 base, the J end lost 4 bases, and 15 bases lay between the germline ends. CDR1 and CDR2 (germline): SGDLS, YYNGEE. Here the CDR3 DNA reads TGTGCCAGCAGCGTAAACGGAGGGGGACGTTACAATGAGCAGTTCTTC. Protein product: CASSVNGGGRYNEQFF.

The CDR3 DNA reads as TGTGCCAGCAGTTACTCGACGGGGTTGAACACTGAAGCTTTCTTT. It yields the protein CASSYSTGLNTEAFF. The V and J genes are TRBV6-6 and TRBJ1-1; D is undetermined. The CDR3 loop spans 15 amino acids. Germline-derived CDR1 and CDR2 are MNHNY and SVGAGI (reference sequence). Trimming removed 0 bases at V and 0 bases at J, with 8 bases between.

This rearrangement joins TRBV5-1 to TRBJ2-7, with D hard to call. CDR1 and CDR2 from the germline V gene are SGHRS and YFSETQ. CDR3 length: 11 amino acids. Between the trimmed V and J ends, which lost 2 bases and 4 bases, there was a span of 4 bases. The CDR3 sequence: CASSFAYEQYF. The CDR3 nucleotides are TGCGCCAGCAGCTTCGCTTACGAGCAGTACTTC.

The chain has TRBV14 and TRBJ1-5; possibly TRBD1 for D (6 bases). This CDR3 contains 16 residues. V lost 0 bases to trimming and J lost 7 bases, with 16 bases between them. Germline CDR1 reads SGHDN; CDR2 reads FVKESK. CDR3 amino acids: CASSQDSRGAGQPQHF. CDR3 DNA: TGTGCCAGCAGCCAAGATAGTCGGGGGGCAGGGCAGCCCCAGCATTTT.

J is TRBJ1-1 and V is TRBV10-3, with D possibly TRBD1 on 5 matching bases. This CDR3 has 16 residues. The V end lost 11 bases, the J end lost 1 base, and 23 bases lay between the germline ends. Germline V lookup: CDR1 ENHRY, CDR2 SYGVKD. The chain's CDR3 is CAARGAPDWGNTEAFF. The DNA of the CDR3 is TGTGCCGCCCGAGGGGCCCCGGATTGGGGGAACACTGAAGCTTTCTTT.

The J gene is TRBJ2-3, the V gene TRBV5-1; 10 bases match TRBD2. The CDR3 consists of 16 residues. V dropped 0 bases and J dropped 3; count of bases not matched to a gene: 4. Germline-derived CDR1 and CDR2 are SGHRS and YFSETQ. DNA of the CDR3: TGCGCCAGCAGCTTGGAGGTTAGCGGGGGGACAGATACGCAGTATTTT. Its translation: CASSLEVSGGTDTQYF.

This chain joins TRBV6-1 and TRBJ1-5; D unresolved. The CDR3 loop spans 15 amino acids. Germline CDR1 reads MNHNS; CDR2 reads SASEGT. The germline V and J ends were trimmed by 7 bases and 0 bases, with 13 bases remaining between them. The CDR3 here is CASKATPYSNQPQHF. The DNA of the CDR3 is TGTGCCAGCAAGGCGACACCCTATAGCAATCAGCCCCAGCATTTT.

The chain has TRBV6-1 and TRBJ1-6; D is possibly TRBD1 (5 bases). From germline, CDR1 is MNHNS and CDR2 SASEGT. V lost 1 base and J 6 bases, leaving 16 bases between the germline ends. The CDR3 runs to 17 residues. Here the CDR3 reads CASSEGGWGSSNSPLHF. The CDR3 bases are TGTGCCAGCAGTGAAGGGGGTTGGGGGTCGAGTAATTCACCCCTCCACTTT.

V and J are TRBV27 and TRBJ1-6; D gene uncertain. Germline V gene data show CDR1 as MNHEY and CDR2 as SMNVEV (reference sequence). The CDR3 covers 17 residues. V was shortened by 1 base and J by 4 bases, with 14 bases between the two germline ends. In DNA, the CDR3 is TGTGCCAGCAGTTTATTCGGATCGGGAAATTATAATTCACCCCTCCACTTT. Its protein is CASSLFGSGNYNSPLHF.

This clone was recorded a few times. This sequence joins TRBV2 and TRBJ1-2; possibly TRBD1 for D (6 bases). The ends were cut back, 4 bases at V and 5 bases at J, with 11 bases in the middle. Germline V gene data show CDR1 as SNHLY and CDR2 as FYNNEI. This CDR3 has 13 amino acids. For the CDR3, the DNA is TGTGCCAGCAGTGTGAGCAGGGGATATGGCTACACCTTC. Translation: CASSVSRGYGYTF. The full variable domain, completed using reference TRBV2 and TRBJ1-2, is EPEVTQTPSHQVTQMGQEVILRCVPISNHLYFYWYRQILGQKVEFLVSFYNNEISEKSEIFDDQFSVERPDGSNFTLKIRSTKLEDSAMYFCASSVSRGYGYTFGSGTRLTVV.

The DNA for the CDR3 is TGTGCCAGCACCCGTACGGGAACTGAAGCTTTCTTT. This sequence encodes CASTRTGTEAFF. The chain recombines TRBV5-8 with TRBJ1-1; D is unresolved. The V end lost 6 bases, the J end lost 5 bases, and 11 bases lay between the germline ends. Germline V gene data show CDR1 as SGHTS and CDR2 as YDEGEE. CDR3 length equals 12 residues. The complete variable domain, with remaining parts taken from reference TRBV5-8 and TRBJ1-1, reads EAGVTQSPTHLIKTRGQQATLRCSPISGHTSVYWYQQALGLGLQFLLWYDEGEERNRGNFPPRFSGRQFPNYSSELNVNALELEDSALYLCASTRTGTEAFFGQGTRLTVV.

The rearrangement uses TRBV10-3 and TRBJ2-7, with D possibly TRBD1 on 6 matching bases. The germline CDR1 and CDR2 sequences are ENHRY and SYGVKD. This CDR3 is built from 14 residues. Trimming took 7 bases from V and 0 from J, leaving 13 bases between them. The CDR3 sequence is CAITHRQDSYEQYF. CDR3 sequence (DNA): TGTGCCATCACCCATCGACAGGACTCCTACGAGCAGTACTTC.

The chain uses TRBV7-8 and TRBJ2-2; no reliable D call. There are 14 residues in the CDR3. The V end was cut by 7 bases, the J end by 0 bases, with 9 bases between. CDR1 SGHVS and CDR2 FQNEAQ come from the germline V gene. The CDR3 spells CASKKGTNTGELFF. CDR3 bases: TGTGCCAGCAAGAAGGGTACGAACACCGGGGAGCTGTTTTTT.

The J gene is TRBJ1-2, the V gene TRBV27; D gene unclear. Germline-derived CDR1 and CDR2 are MNHEY and SMNVEV (reference sequence). Trimming cost V 6 bases and J 7 bases, with 21 bases left between them. The CDR3 has 15 amino acids. The CDR3 coding sequence is TGTGCCAGCAGGCGGAATGACCAGCGACCTCGTGGCTACACCTTC. Its translation is CASRRNDQRPRGYTF.

This clone came up a few times. The rearrangement links TRBV6-1 to TRBJ1-5; D may be TRBD1 (6 bases). With 8 bases removed from V and 9 bases from J, the gap between germline ends came to 20 bases. Germline V CDR1 and CDR2: MNHNS, SASEGT. CDR3 length: 14 residues. CDR3 region: CASQGTDRAGPQHF. The CDR3 DNA reads as TGTGCCAGCCAGGGGACGGACCGGGCTGGGCCCCAGCATTTT.

The V and J genes are TRBV19 and TRBJ2-3; D is ambiguous. This CDR3 region has 12 residues. V lost 5 bases and J 3 bases, leaving 6 bases between the germline ends. Germline CDR1 and CDR2: LNHDA and SQIVND (reference sequence). The CDR3 loop reads CASSFGTDTQYF. CDR3 sequence (DNA): TGTGCCAGTAGTTTTGGTACAGATACGCAGTATTTT.

The J gene is TRBJ2-2, the V gene TRBV6-6, with TRBD2 as a possible D gene (5 bases). Germline V gene lookup returns CDR1 MNHNY and CDR2 SVGAGI (reference sequence). This CDR3 is 14 amino acids long. Trimming took off 6 bases at V and 4 bases at J, with 12 bases between the two ends. Written as DNA, the CDR3 is TGTGCCAGCAGCCTTGGACTCGGCACCGGGGAGCTGTTTTTT. This sequence encodes CASSLGLGTGELFF.

The table lists this clone with a count of one. The gene calls are TRBV11-2 and TRBJ2-3; TRBD2 agrees at 9 bases. The CDR3 spans 17 residues. Germline CDR1 is SGHAT and CDR2 is FQNNGV. V was clipped by 2 bases and J by 5 bases; unmatched bases: 11. For the CDR3, the DNA is TGTGCCAGCAGCTTACGGACGACTTCTAGCGGGGTAGATACGCAGTATTTT. It encodes CASSLRTTSSGVDTQYF.

The sample holds one count of this clone. The chain recombines TRBV9 with TRBJ2-3; 8 nucleotides agree with TRBD2. The CDR3 contains 15 residues. Trimming at V came to 2 bases and at J to 3 bases, leaving 5 bases not matched to a gene. Germline V gene sequence: CDR1 SGDLS, CDR2 YYNGEE. CDR3 amino acids: CASSVNGGATDTQYF. As DNA, the CDR3 is TGTGCCAGCAGCGTTAACGGGGGGGCTACAGATACGCAGTATTTT.